Shown below are 22 T cell receptor beta chains from a single sample sequenced in a study of T cells of healthy individuals. In TCRdb, the 5' RACE reads were re-called with MiXCR into one record per CDR3 protein. Of 60,000 to 80,000 distinct CDR3 sequences in the sample, under 20% were seen once. Receptor source: a human donor in good health.

This clonotype turned up a few times. The V call is TRBV14, the J call TRBJ1-1; 7 bases are shared with TRBD1. The trim removed 6 bases at V and 4 bases at J, leaving 5 bases unmatched. The length of the CDR3 is 13 residues. Germline loops: CDR1 SGHDN, CDR2 FVKESK. DNA of the CDR3: TGTGCCAGCAGACGACAGGGTCCCACTGAAGCTTTCTTT. Translating gives CASRRQGPTEAFF.

This clonotype was seen only a few times. This chain joins TRBV7-2 and TRBJ2-5; no clear D gene. Trimming removed 2 bases from V and 5 bases from J, with 12 bases in between. The CDR3 is 14 residues long. Germline assignment: CDR1 SGHTA and CDR2 FQGNSA. The CDR3 DNA reads TGTGCCAGCAGCTTATTAGGGATCTTTGAGACCCAGTACTTC. It is translated as CASSLLGIFETQYF. Filled out from reference TRBV7-2 and TRBJ2-5, the complete variable domain reads GAGVSQSPSNKVTEKGKDVELRCDPISGHTALYWYRQSLGQGLEFLIYFQGNSAPDKSGLPSDRFSAERTGGSVSTLTIQRTQQEDSAVYLCASSLLGIFETQYFGPGTRLLVL.

This clonotype was seen repeatedly, ten times or more. CDR3 DNA: TGTGCCAGCACCAACGGACAGGGCAATGAGCAGTTCTTC. Protein: CASTNGQGNEQFF. The V and J genes are TRBV27 and TRBJ2-1; TRBD1 matches at 8 bases. Trimming removed 7 bases from V and 6 bases from J; junction bases left unmatched: 5. Germline CDR1 is MNHEY and CDR2 is SMNVEV (reference sequence). The CDR3 runs 13 residues.

J is TRBJ1-6 and V is TRBV10-3; no clear D. Trimming took 10 bases from V and 7 from J, leaving 17 bases between them. Germline V gene data show CDR1 as ENHRY and CDR2 as SYGVKD. CDR3 length: 14 amino acids. CDR3 protein: CATEPKRTNSPLHF. The CDR3 bases are TGTGCCACCGAACCGAAAAGGACCAATTCACCCCTCCACTTT.

This clonotype came up a few times. The gene calls are TRBV19 and TRBJ2-5; the match to TRBD1 covers 9 bases. In germline, CDR1 is LNHDA, CDR2 SQIVND (reference sequence). V gave up 4 bases and J gave up 2 bases; unmatched junction bases: 2. This CDR3 is 14 amino acids long. The CDR3 DNA reads TGTGCCAGTAGTAGAGACAGGGGGCAAGAGACCCAGTACTTC. Residues: CASSRDRGQETQYF.

This clonotype was detected a few times. The chain recombines TRBV15 with TRBJ2-7; D unclear. CDR1 is LNHNV and CDR2 is YYDKDF in the germline V gene (reference sequence). The CDR3 spans 12 residues. Trimming took off 1 base at V and 2 bases at J, with 3 bases between the two ends. CDR3 DNA: TGTGCCACCAGCAGAGTACCCTACGAGCAGTACTTC. Encoded protein: CATSRVPYEQYF. Full variable domain (outside the CDR3, taken from reference TRBV15 and TRBJ2-7): DAMVIQNPRYQVTQFGKPVTLSCSQTLNHNVMYWYQQKSSQAPKLLFHYYDKDFNNEADTPDNFQSRRPNTSFCFLDIRSPGLGDTAMYLCATSRVPYEQYFGPGTRLTVT.

This clonotype was seen at least ten times. V is TRBV5-1 and J is TRBJ2-7; D perhaps matches TRBD1 (6 bases). Trimming removed 4 bases at V and 3 bases at J, with 8 bases between. The CDR3 loop spans 12 amino acids. Germline CDR1 SGHRS, CDR2 YFSETQ. In DNA form, the CDR3 reads TGCGCCAGCAGCGGGGGCCTCTACGAGCAGTACTTC. Translating gives CASSGGLYEQYF.

This clonotype was counted only a few times. J is TRBJ2-1 and V is TRBV4-1; TRBD2 aligns across 11 bases. The CDR3 spans 17 residues. The ends lost 2 bases at V and 5 bases at J; junction bases unmatched: 8. Germline values: CDR1 MGHRA, CDR2 YSYEKL. DNA for the CDR3: TGCGCCAGCAGCCAACTAAAATTAGCGGGGGGGAACAATGAGCAGTTCTTC. Residues: CASSQLKLAGGNNEQFF.

This clonotype appeared many times. V is TRBV7-6 and J is TRBJ2-5; no firm D call. V lost 6 bases, J lost 5 bases, and 7 bases lay in between. This CDR3 has 11 amino acids. Per germline, CDR1 SGHVS and CDR2 FNYEAQ. The CDR3 DNA reads TGTGCCAGCAGTTTAATGGAGACCCAGTACTTC. This codes for CASSLMETQYF.

This clonotype has a count of ten or more. The V call is TRBV20-1, the J call TRBJ2-7, with TRBD2 identical over 9 bases. J gave up 3 bases and V 0 bases, and 6 bases lay outside the gene matches. This CDR3 has 15 amino acids. Germline lookup yields CDR1 DFQATT and CDR2 SNEGSKA (reference sequence). For the CDR3, the DNA is TGCAGTGCTAGAGATAGACTAGCGGAGGACTACGAGCAGTACTTC. Amino acid sequence: CSARDRLAEDYEQYF.

This clonotype was picked up a small number of times. The chain recombines TRBV11-2 with TRBJ2-3; D gene ambiguous. The germline V and J ends were trimmed by 3 bases and 4 bases, with 11 bases remaining between them. The V gene's germline CDR1 is SGHAT and CDR2 FQNNGV. The CDR3 consists of 14 residues. CDR3 residues: CASSFNSGSDTQYF. CDR3 nucleotide sequence: TGTGCCAGCAGCTTTAACTCGGGTTCAGATACGCAGTATTTT.

The chain has TRBV5-1 and TRBJ1-2; no definite D call. Trimming cost V 7 bases and J 5 bases, with 12 bases left between them. The CDR3 length is 12 residues. CDR1 SGHRS and CDR2 YFSETQ come from the germline V gene. The CDR3 bases are TGCGCCAGCGGTGATTTACTATATGGCTACACCTTC. The encoded protein is CASGDLLYGYTF.

This clonotype was found many times. The chain uses TRBV30 and TRBJ2-4; 7 nucleotides align to TRBD2. J was trimmed by 7 bases and V by 3 bases; bases with no gene match: 9. The CDR3 sequence is 14 residues long. CDR1 and CDR2 from the germline V gene are GTSNPN and SVGIG (reference sequence). CDR3 in DNA: TGTGCCTGGAGCCAACTATCGGGGGGTAACATTCAGTACTTC. Amino acid sequence: CAWSQLSGGNIQYF.

This clonotype appeared a few times. This chain connects TRBV6-5 to TRBJ2-7, with 8 nucleotides matching TRBD2. The germline V gene encodes CDR1 MNHEY and CDR2 SVGAGI. There are 14 residues in the CDR3. V shed 7 bases and J 5 bases; nucleotides not matched to a gene: 10. The CDR3 sequence is CASTSSPGGDEQYF. Written as DNA, the CDR3 is TGTGCCAGCACCTCCTCACCCGGGGGGGACGAGCAGTACTTC.

The chain uses TRBV6-5 and TRBJ1-1; possible D gene TRBD1, 5 bases. The germline V and J ends were trimmed by 9 bases and 2 bases, with 16 bases remaining between them. Per the germline V gene, CDR1 is MNHEY and CDR2 is SVGAGI. The CDR3 extends over 14 amino acids. The CDR3 protein is CASQQLDSNTEAFF. The CDR3 nucleotides read TGTGCCAGTCAACAACTCGACAGCAACACTGAAGCTTTCTTT.

The CDR3 loop reads CASSQKGLAGEDEQFF. In nucleotides, the CDR3 is TGCGCCAGCAGTCAGAAGGGACTAGCGGGAGAGGATGAGCAGTTCTTC. The chain combines TRBV23-1 with TRBJ2-1, with TRBD2 matching 14 bases. Being an ORF, TRBV23-1 has a function that is uncertain. The trim removed 3 bases at V and 8 bases at J, leaving 6 bases unmatched. There are 16 residues in the CDR3.

This clonotype was seen more than once but under ten times. CDR3 coding DNA: TGTGCCAGCTCCGTAGGAGTGAACACTGAAGCTTTCTTT. It encodes CASSVGVNTEAFF. This chain joins TRBV18 and TRBJ1-1; D gene ambiguous. This CDR3 has 13 residues. Germline V gives CDR1 KGHSH, CDR2 LQKENI. Trimming took off 6 bases at V and 0 bases at J, with 8 bases between the two ends.

J is TRBJ2-1 and V is TRBV20-1; the D is unclear. CDR1 and CDR2 (germline): DFQATT, SNEGSKA (reference sequence). Trimming shortened V by 5 bases and J by 3 bases, and 14 bases separated the two germline ends. The CDR3 contains 14 residues. The CDR3 bases are TGCAGTGCTTCCAGAGGCCCTCACTACAATGAGCAGTTCTTC. Its translation is CSASRGPHYNEQFF.

The V gene is TRBV5-6, the J gene TRBJ1-1; 10 bases align to TRBD1. The V gene end was trimmed by 3 bases and the J gene end by 0 bases; junction bases not matched to a gene: 2. CDR1 and CDR2 from the germline V gene are SGHDT and YYEEEE. This CDR3 has 15 residues. CDR3 region: CASSYGQGVNTEAFF. As DNA, the CDR3 is TGTGCCAGCAGCTATGGACAGGGGGTGAACACTGAAGCTTTCTTT.

In this sample, this clonotype turned up many times. The CDR3 DNA reads as TGCAGTGCCTCGTTGCCGCCGAATGAGCAGTTCTTC. Protein: CSASLPPNEQFF. The gene calls are TRBV20-1 and TRBJ2-1; D not certain. The CDR3 has 12 amino acids. V shed 6 bases and J shed 7 bases, with 13 bases lying between them. Germline assignment: CDR1 DFQATT and CDR2 SNEGSKA (reference sequence).

There are a few counts of this clonotype. The chain joins TRBV27 to TRBJ1-5; 7 nucleotides agree with TRBD1. The CDR3 has 16 amino acids. J lost 0 bases, V lost 6 bases, and 8 bases had no gene match. Germline loops: CDR1 MNHEY, CDR2 SMNVEV (reference sequence). CDR3 protein: CASRFTGAYSNQPQHF. The CDR3 region has the DNA TGTGCCAGCAGATTTACAGGGGCCTATAGCAATCAGCCCCAGCATTTT.

This clonotype came up a few times. CDR3 amino acids: CSARSTSGGAHTGELFF. CDR3 coding DNA: TGCAGTGCTAGATCGACTAGCGGGGGGGCCCACACCGGGGAGCTGTTTTTT. The rearrangement links TRBV20-1 to TRBJ2-2; 14 bases line up with TRBD2. Germline CDR1 and CDR2: DFQATT and SNEGSKA (reference sequence). V lost 2 bases, J lost 3 bases, and 5 bases stayed unmatched. The CDR3 spans 17 residues.